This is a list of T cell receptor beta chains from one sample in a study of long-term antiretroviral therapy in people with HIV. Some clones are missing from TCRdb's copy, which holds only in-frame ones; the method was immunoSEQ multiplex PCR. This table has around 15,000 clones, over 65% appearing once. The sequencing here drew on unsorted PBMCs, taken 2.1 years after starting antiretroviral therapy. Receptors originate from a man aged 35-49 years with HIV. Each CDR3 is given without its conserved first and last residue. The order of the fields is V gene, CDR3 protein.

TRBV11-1,ASSPWTGAYYGYT
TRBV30,AWKRGAPEDTQY
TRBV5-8,ASSPRRVQETQY
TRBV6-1,ASSMDRSGYEQY
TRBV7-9,ARNPRDTGELF
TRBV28,AIERGTSGVYEQY
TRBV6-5,ASSPGQNPYEQY
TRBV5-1,ASSLLGVDNQPQH
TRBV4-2,ASSQEGQGSYEQY
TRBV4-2,ASSGSDRGTEAF
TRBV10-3,AIRAAGVRDEQY
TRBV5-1,ASSLAGQLNEKLF
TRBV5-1,ASSRTGPQETQY
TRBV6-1,ASSEAFPQGFEQY
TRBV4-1,ASSPSSTGELF
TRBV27,ASSARSLTDTQY
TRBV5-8,ASSLDDYEQY
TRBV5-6,ASSLVVGSTEAF
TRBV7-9,ASSLLAGEEDTQY
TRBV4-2,ASSQEVSYEQY
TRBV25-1,ASTWGGTDTQY
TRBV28,ASSLNAQGRPQH
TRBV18,ASSLQGHEQY
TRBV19,ASSRQPIVIPQH
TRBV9,ASSADPATGEQY
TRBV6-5,ASSQATSSYEQY
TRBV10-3,AISDWADDQPQH
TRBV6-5,ASSYQSRYEQY
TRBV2,ASTGGVRYEQF
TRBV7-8,ASSLGQLTDQPQH
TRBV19,ASSIASNQPQH
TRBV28,ASSPGQFSNQPQH
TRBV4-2,ASSTAGAGNEAF
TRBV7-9,ASSFGQGSYNEQF
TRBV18,ASSPNRGLGEAF
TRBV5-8,ASSLEGEVHGYT
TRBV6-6,ASSDQGNYGYT
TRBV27,ASKMGDNYGYT
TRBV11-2,ASSSDSENIQY
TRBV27,ASSPIQGAIYGYT
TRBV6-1,ASSDEGSTGGTDTQY
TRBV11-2,ASSLDQGLWYEQY
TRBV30,ACPLGGRTDTQY
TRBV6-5,ASSSGGLAKNIQY